A single T cell receptor beta chain is shown here with its context. Germline CDR1 is SGHAT and CDR2 is FQNNGV. This CDR3 has 14 amino acids. V lost 2 bases, J lost 5 bases, and 12 bases lay in between. This entry belongs to a study of T cell responses to AZD1222 COVID-19 vaccine. This table comes from immunoSEQ multiplex PCR, and its TCRdb copy is limited to in-frame clones, with some not included. The sample has some 130,000 clones; more than 75% are singletons. The TCR originated in an adult in good health. The starting material was peripheral blood, obtained on day 0 of AZD1222 vaccination. The chain carries TRBV11-2 and TRBJ2-5; weak D call: TRBD2 (5 bases). CDR3 nucleotide sequence: TGTGCCAGCAGCTTATCCGGGGATGTGGAGACCCAGTACTTC. This codes for CASSLSGDVETQYF.